One and the same sample provided the 16 T cell receptor beta chains below, sequenced in a study of blood T cell repertoires in COVID-19. Assay: immunoSEQ multiplex PCR; the TCRdb copy retains only in-frame clones and omits some. This table has around 300,000 clones, about 83% appearing once. The material sequenced was peripheral blood. The source is a man in his thirties or forties with active or convalescent COVID-19.

This clone has just a few counts. The chain joins TRBV2 to TRBJ1-5; D unclear. The CDR3 contains 13 residues. CDR1 is SNHLY and CDR2 is FYNNEI in the germline V gene. V was cut by 5 bases and J by 7 bases, with 12 bases left in between. Here the CDR3 DNA reads TGTGCCAGCAGTACCCAGTGGGCCCAGCCCCAGCATTTT. Protein sequence: CASSTQWAQPQHF. Drawing the rest from reference TRBV2 and TRBJ1-5, the complete variable domain is EPEVTQTPSHQVTQMGQEVILRCVPISNHLYFYWYRQILGQKVEFLVSFYNNEISEKSEIFDDQFSVERPDGSNFTLKIRSTKLEDSAMYFCASSTQWAQPQHFGDGTRLSIL.

V and J are TRBV28 and TRBJ1-5; 9 bases map to TRBD1. The CDR3 runs to 15 residues. J gave up 5 bases and V 1 base, and 3 bases lay outside the gene matches. CDR1 and CDR2 (germline): MDHEN, SYDVKM. The CDR3 protein is CASSLLGQGYQPQHF. CDR3 bases: TGTGCCAGCAGTTTATTGGGACAGGGATATCAGCCCCAGCATTTT.

This chain links TRBV5-1 with TRBJ1-3; D call uncertain. With 1 base removed from V and 0 bases from J, the gap between germline ends came to 8 bases. Looked up from germline, CDR1 is SGHRS and CDR2 is YFSETQ. The CDR3 runs to 15 residues. This chain's CDR3 is CASSLTGHSGNTIYF. The CDR3 DNA is TGCGCCAGCAGCTTGACTGGGCACTCTGGAAACACCATATATTTT.

The chain has TRBV7-8 and TRBJ2-3, with D maybe TRBD2 (5 bases). Between the trimmed V and J ends, which lost 2 bases and 6 bases, there was a span of 18 bases. The CDR3 spans 16 residues. CDR1 is SGHVS and CDR2 is FQNEAQ in the germline V gene. Here the CDR3 DNA reads TGTGCCAGCAGCTTACGGGATGGCAGGAAGTGGGATACGCAGTATTTT. Translation: CASSLRDGRKWDTQYF. The whole variable domain, filled in from reference TRBV7-8 and TRBJ2-3, reads GAGVSQSPRYKVAKRGQDVALRCDPISGHVSLFWYQQALGQGPEFLTYFQNEAQLDKSGLPSDRFFAERPEGSVSTLKIQRTQQEDSAVYLCASSLRDGRKWDTQYFGPGTRLTVL.

The rearrangement uses TRBV23-1 and TRBJ1-3; 7 bases align to TRBD1. Being an ORF, TRBV23-1 has a function that is uncertain. CDR3 size: 21 residues. V was pared by 0 bases and J by 0 bases, with 17 bases of the junction left unmatched. This chain's CDR3 is CASSQSKGAVQGGASGNTIYF. The CDR3 coding sequence is TGCGCCAGCAGTCAATCGAAGGGGGCGGTACAAGGGGGCGCCTCTGGAAACACCATATATTTT.

This clone was seen many times. The gene calls are TRBV7-9 and TRBJ2-5, with 10 positions matching TRBD1. The CDR3 has 14 residues. Trimming cost V 1 base and J 4 bases; bases outside gene matches: 0. Germline assignment: CDR1 SEHNR and CDR2 FQNEAQ (reference sequence). CDR3 region: CASSLGQGAETQYF. The DNA of the CDR3 is TGTGCCAGCAGCTTAGGACAGGGGGCAGAGACCCAGTACTTC. Drawing the rest from reference TRBV7-9 and TRBJ2-5, the complete variable domain is DTGVSQNPRHKITKRGQNVTFRCDPISEHNRLYWYRQTLGQGPEFLTYFQNEAQLEKSRLLSDRFSAERPKGSFSTLEIQRTEQGDSAMYLCASSLGQGAETQYFGPGTRLLVL.

The rearrangement uses TRBV28 and TRBJ2-4; TRBD1 matches at 9 bases. Looked up from germline, CDR1 is MDHEN and CDR2 is SYDVKM. There are 17 residues in the CDR3. J lost 3 bases, V lost 3 bases, and 9 bases had no gene match. The CDR3 bases are TGTGCCAGCAGTTTCCACCGGACAGGGGTTGGCAAAAACATTCAGTACTTC. This sequence encodes CASSFHRTGVGKNIQYF. Full variable domain (outside the CDR3, taken from reference TRBV28 and TRBJ2-4): DVKVTQSSRYLVKRTGEKVFLECVQDMDHENMFWYRQDPGLGLRLIYFSYDVKMKEKGDIPEGYSVSREKKERFSLILESASTNQTSMYLCASSFHRTGVGKNIQYFGAGTRLSVL.

The chain links TRBV27 to TRBJ1-6; 7 bases fit TRBD1. Germline CDR1 MNHEY, CDR2 SMNVEV (reference sequence). The junction had 7 bases not matched to a gene; V was cut back by 2 bases and J by 6 bases. The CDR3 consists of 16 residues. The CDR3 here is CASSLTPTGTNSPLHF. CDR3 sequence (DNA): TGTGCCAGCAGTTTAACCCCGACAGGGACTAATTCACCCCTCCACTTT.

The chain links TRBV11-2 to TRBJ2-1, with 10 bases that match TRBD2. The CDR3 is made up of 19 amino acids. Trimming at V came to 5 bases and at J to 4 bases, leaving 17 bases not matched to a gene. Germline V gene data show CDR1 as SGHAT and CDR2 as FQNNGV. The CDR3, as DNA: TGTGCCAGCAGCCCTCCGGGACTAGCGACCCCAATACCATACAATGAGCAGTTCTTC. Translated, it gives CASSPPGLATPIPYNEQFF.

The CDR3: CASSLGRAMENSPLHF. Here the CDR3 DNA reads TGTGCCAGCAGTTTGGGCAGGGCTATGGAGAATTCACCCCTCCACTTT. The chain uses TRBV28 and TRBJ1-6; TRBD1 is a possible D gene (5 bases). The CDR3 totals 16 residues. V lost 3 bases and J 7 bases, leaving 16 bases between the germline ends. CDR1 and CDR2 (germline): MDHEN, SYDVKM. The full variable domain, its missing parts supplied by reference TRBV28 and TRBJ1-6, is DVKVTQSSRYLVKRTGEKVFLECVQDMDHENMFWYRQDPGLGLRLIYFSYDVKMKEKGDIPEGYSVSREKKERFSLILESASTNQTSMYLCASSLGRAMENSPLHFGNGTRLTVT.

This chain links TRBV5-5 with TRBJ1-5; the D gene is possibly TRBD1 (5 bases). The germline gives CDR1 SGHKS, CDR2 YYEKEE (reference sequence). Between the trimmed V and J ends, which lost 4 bases and 4 bases, there was a span of 15 bases. The CDR3 runs 15 residues. The CDR3, as DNA: TGTGCCAGCAGCCCCCTAGGGGAATCGAATCAGCCCCAGCATTTT. Protein product: CASSPLGESNQPQHF. The whole variable domain, remainder taken from reference TRBV5-5 and TRBJ1-5, is DAGVTQSPTHLIKTRGQQVTLRCSPISGHKSVSWYQQVLGQGPQFIFQYYEKEERGRGNFPDRFSARQFPNYSSELNVNALLLGDSALYLCASSPLGESNQPQHFGDGTRLSIL.

The V and J genes are TRBV11-3 and TRBJ2-3, with TRBD1 matching over 7 bases. Trimming at V came to 5 bases and at J to 2 bases, leaving 7 bases not matched to a gene. This CDR3 has 15 amino acids. Germline V gene data show CDR1 as SGHNT and CDR2 as YENEEA. Written as DNA, the CDR3 is TGTGCCAGCAGCACCGGGGACAGCCTCACAGATACGCAGTATTTT. It yields the protein CASSTGDSLTDTQYF.

The CDR3 nucleotides read TGTGCCAGCGGGCCGGGATCCGGCCATCAGCCCCAGCATTTT. Its translation is CASGPGSGHQPQHF. The J gene is TRBJ1-5, the V gene TRBV2; D is undetermined. The germline CDR1 and CDR2 sequences are SNHLY and FYNNEI. CDR3 length equals 14 residues. The germline V and J ends were trimmed by 8 bases and 5 bases, with 16 bases remaining between them.

The chain employs TRBV5-1 and TRBJ2-7, with D possibly TRBD2 on 5 matching bases. Trimming cost V 4 bases and J 2 bases, with 13 bases left between them. The germline CDR1 and CDR2 sequences are SGHRS and YFSETQ. The CDR3 is 14 residues long. The CDR3 spells CASSRLTTTYEQYF. For the CDR3, the DNA is TGCGCCAGCAGCCGACTGACGACTACCTACGAGCAGTACTTC. The variable domain in full, completed from reference TRBV5-1 and TRBJ2-7, reads KAGVTQTPRYLIKTRGQQVTLSCSPISGHRSVSWYQQTPGQGLQFLFEYFSETQRNKGNFPGRFSGRQFSNSRSEMNVSTLELGDSALYLCASSRLTTTYEQYFGPGTRLTVT.

This chain links TRBV3-1 (or the pseudogene TRBV3-2) with TRBJ2-7; 9 bases are a match to TRBD1. V trimming: 1 base; J trimming: 3 bases; junction bases outside the gene matches: 4. The V gene's germline CDR1 is LGHDT and CDR2 YNNKEL (reference sequence). This CDR3 region has 15 residues. The CDR3 DNA reads as TGTGCCAGCAGCCAAGCCCCGGGACAGGGCTACGAGCAGTACTTC. Amino acids: CASSQAPGQGYEQYF.

The chain has TRBV7-9 and TRBJ2-1; D is uncertain. With 5 bases removed from V and 9 bases from J, the gap between germline ends came to 17 bases. The V gene's germline CDR1 is SEHNR and CDR2 FQNEAQ (reference sequence). The CDR3 length is 14 residues. This CDR3 reads CASSRWIPGSEQFF. The CDR3 nucleotides read TGTGCCAGCAGCCGGTGGATCCCGGGTAGTGAGCAGTTCTTC.